This TCR beta chain was identified during a study of T-cell reconstitution after alpha-beta-depleted transplantation in children. Unique molecular identifiers were used in preparing the TCRbeta library. TCRdb fed the PCR reads into MiXCR, producing one record per CDR3 protein. The sample shows around 400,000 distinct CDR3 sequences, about a tenth of them seen only once. Germline V gene lookup returns CDR1 MNHEY and CDR2 SMNVEV (reference sequence). V trimming: 6 bases; J trimming: 2 bases; junction bases outside the gene matches: 4. The CDR3 spans 15 residues. The chain has TRBV27 and TRBJ1-3; 10 bases fit TRBD1. Material: PBMCs from the stem cell graft donor, obtained from the stem cell graft. The origin of this receptor is a human donor who donated a stem cell graft to a child with acute myeloid leukemia. CDR3 residues: CASRRQGAAGNTIYF. The CDR3 bases are TGTGCCAGCAGGAGACAGGGGGCGGCTGGAAACACCATATATTTT.